The entry below gives a single T cell receptor beta chain sequence along with its context. The data stem from a study of cytomegalovirus exposure and HLA in healthy donors. PCR used 60 Vbeta primers and 13 Jbeta primers. Clones were read by immunoSEQ multiplex PCR, and TCRdb kept only the in-frame ones, dropping some. The table shows 100,000 to 150,000 clones, with approximately 74% occurring only once. The CDR3 sequence is 15 residues long. V was shortened by 1 base and J by 8 bases, with 17 bases between the two germline ends. The germline gives CDR1 GTSNPN, CDR2 SVGIG (reference sequence). This receptor was taken from a male donor in good health and CMV-seronegative. Sequencing input: PBMCs. The chain has TRBV30 and TRBJ1-4; D is unresolved. CDR3 sequence reads: CAWSAKRLESEKLFF. The CDR3, as DNA: TGTGCCTGGAGTGCCAAGAGGCTCGAAAGCGAAAAACTGTTTTTT.